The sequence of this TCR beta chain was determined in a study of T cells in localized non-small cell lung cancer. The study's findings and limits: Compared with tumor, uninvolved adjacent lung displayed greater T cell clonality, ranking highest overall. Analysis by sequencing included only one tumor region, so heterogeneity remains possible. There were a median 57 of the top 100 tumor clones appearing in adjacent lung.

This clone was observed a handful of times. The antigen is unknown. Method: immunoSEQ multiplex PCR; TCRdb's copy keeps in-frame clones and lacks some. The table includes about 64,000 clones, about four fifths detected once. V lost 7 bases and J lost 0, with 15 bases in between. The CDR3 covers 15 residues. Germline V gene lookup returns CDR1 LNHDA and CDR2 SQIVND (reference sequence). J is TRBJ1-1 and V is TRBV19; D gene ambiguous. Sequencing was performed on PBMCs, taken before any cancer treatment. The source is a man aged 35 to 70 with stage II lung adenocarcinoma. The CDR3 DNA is TGTGCCAGTAATGGCGCGGGGAACATGAACACTGAAGCTTTCTTT. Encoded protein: CASNGAGNMNTEAFF.